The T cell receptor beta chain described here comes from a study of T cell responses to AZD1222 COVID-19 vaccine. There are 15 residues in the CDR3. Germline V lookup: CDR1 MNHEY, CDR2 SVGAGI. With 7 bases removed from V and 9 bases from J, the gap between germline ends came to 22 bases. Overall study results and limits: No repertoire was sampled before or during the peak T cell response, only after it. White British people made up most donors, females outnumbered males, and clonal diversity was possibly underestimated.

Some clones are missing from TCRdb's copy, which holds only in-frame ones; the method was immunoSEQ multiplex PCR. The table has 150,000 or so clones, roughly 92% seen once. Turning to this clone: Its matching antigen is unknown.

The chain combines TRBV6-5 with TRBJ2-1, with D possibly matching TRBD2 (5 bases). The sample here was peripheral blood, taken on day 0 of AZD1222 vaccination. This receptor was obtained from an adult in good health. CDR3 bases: TGTGCCAGCACTCGGCGCCTACTAGAACCGGGTGAGCAGTTCTTC. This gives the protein CASTRRLLEPGEQFF.